Following are 27 T cell receptor beta chains from one sample sequenced in a study of cytomegalovirus exposure and HLA in healthy donors. The study ran its PCR with 60 Vbeta and 13 Jbeta primers. Sequencing was performed with immunoSEQ multiplex PCR; in TCRdb, only in-frame clones are kept and a portion is missing. The table lists approximately 210,000 clones, 75% to 85% of them singletons. Sequencing was performed on PBMCs. These receptors were obtained from a woman between 50 and 59 years old in good health and CMV-seronegative.

The V call is TRBV28, the J call TRBJ2-1, with 8 bases fitting TRBD2. V was pared by 8 bases and J by 2 bases, with 5 bases of the junction left unmatched. The germline V gene encodes CDR1 MDHEN and CDR2 SYDVKM. This CDR3 is built from 14 residues. The CDR3 nucleotides are TGTGCCAGCCACGGGGGGGGGCCCTACAATGAGCAGTTCTTC. Translation: CASHGGGPYNEQFF.

This chain connects TRBV2 to TRBJ2-1; 8 bases map to TRBD2. J lost 7 bases, V lost 6 bases, and 14 bases had no gene match. Germline assignment: CDR1 SNHLY and CDR2 FYNNEI. The CDR3 has 16 residues. The CDR3 bases are TGTGCCAGCAGCGACGCCGGGACTAGACACGTTAATGAGCAGTTCTTC. This gives the protein CASSDAGTRHVNEQFF.

The chain has TRBV28 and TRBJ1-5; maybe TRBD1 (5 bases). Germline V gene data show CDR1 as MDHEN and CDR2 as SYDVKM. The CDR3 is 17 residues long. V was clipped by 2 bases and J by 5 bases, with 19 bases between them. CDR3 region: CASSLSRGTSGYQPQHF. The CDR3 DNA is TGTGCCAGCAGTTTAAGTAGGGGAACGAGTGGCTATCAGCCCCAGCATTTT.

The V gene is TRBV13, the J gene TRBJ2-7; D gene ambiguous. Between the trimmed V and J ends, which lost 4 bases and 6 bases, there was a span of 13 bases. This CDR3 spans 13 amino acids. Per germline, CDR1 PRHDT and CDR2 FYEKMQ (reference sequence). CDR3 sequence: CASSSGGGGEQYF. The CDR3 DNA sequence: TGTGCCAGCAGCTCCGGTGGCGGTGGCGAGCAGTACTTC.

The rearrangement joins TRBV29-1 to TRBJ1-2, with 7 bases aligning to TRBD1. The J segment lost 8 bases and the V segment lost 2 bases, leaving 11 bases of the junction unmatched. The CDR3 loop spans 14 amino acids. CDR1 and CDR2 from the germline V gene are SQVTM and ANQGSEA. The CDR3 DNA reads TGCAGCGTTGAACATTGGGGTCAGGGGGACGGCTACACCTTC. It encodes CSVEHWGQGDGYTF.

The J gene is TRBJ2-7, the V gene TRBV5-1, with D possibly TRBD1 on 6 matching bases. The CDR3 is made up of 16 amino acids. Germline lookup yields CDR1 SGHRS and CDR2 YFSETQ. V lost 1 base and J 2 bases, leaving 16 bases between the germline ends. In nucleotides, the CDR3 is TGCGCCAGCAGCTTGAGAGTCGGGACACCCCCCTACGAGCAGTACTTC. Its translation: CASSLRVGTPPYEQYF.

The rearrangement uses TRBV4-3 and TRBJ2-3; D unclear. In germline, CDR1 is LGHNA, CDR2 YSLEER. Trimming shortened V by 1 base and J by 2 bases, and 25 bases separated the two germline ends. The CDR3 runs 20 residues. CDR3 loop: CASSQASNAVIYDTTDTQYF. The CDR3 region has the DNA TGCGCCAGCAGCCAAGCCTCCAATGCGGTCATCTATGATACCACAGATACGCAGTATTTT.

The rearrangement links TRBV6-5 to TRBJ1-2; D may be TRBD1 (5 bases). CDR1 is MNHEY, CDR2 SVGAGI, per germline. V was cut by 5 bases and J by 6 bases, with 19 bases left in between. The CDR3 is 15 residues long. CDR3 residues: CASSLLGQGYDGYTF. In DNA form, the CDR3 reads TGTGCCAGCAGTCTTCTGGGGCAGGGATATGATGGCTACACCTTC.

The chain couples TRBV23-1 to TRBJ1-5; 10 bases match TRBD1. TRBV23-1 belongs to the ORF category, with a function that is uncertain. After removal of 2 bases from V and 2 bases from J, the junction contained 0 bases not matched to a gene. The CDR3 length is 15 residues. CDR3 loop: CASSQGTGGNQPQHF. The DNA of the CDR3 is TGCGCCAGCAGTCAAGGGACAGGGGGCAATCAGCCCCAGCATTTT.

This chain joins TRBV6-6 and TRBJ2-7, with 7 bases lining up with TRBD2. This CDR3 contains 15 residues. The V gene end was trimmed by 6 bases and the J gene end by 2 bases; junction bases not matched to a gene: 10. In germline, CDR1 is MNHNY, CDR2 SVGAGI (reference sequence). This CDR3 is CASRGRDRLTYEQYF. The DNA for the CDR3 is TGTGCCAGCAGGGGGAGGGACCGATTAACCTACGAGCAGTACTTC.

This clone was seen just once. This chain uses TRBV6-1 with TRBJ2-7; 10 nucleotides line up with TRBD1. The V gene's germline CDR1 is MNHNS and CDR2 SASEGT. This CDR3 comprises 14 residues. V shed 4 bases and J 6 bases; nucleotides not matched to a gene: 6. The DNA of the CDR3 is TGTGCCAGCAGTGTTGACAGGGGGCTCTTCGAGCAGTACTTC. This codes for CASSVDRGLFEQYF.

Many counts were recorded for this clone. The chain joins TRBV7-3 to TRBJ1-2; 7 bases fit TRBD1. Trimming removed 5 bases from V and 7 bases from J; junction bases left unmatched: 13. CDR1 and CDR2 (germline): SGHTA, FQGTGA. The CDR3 runs to 15 residues. In DNA, the CDR3 is TGTGCCAGCAGCGACCTCTTCAGGGGGGATCTTGGCTACACCTTC. It encodes CASSDLFRGDLGYTF.

This sequence joins TRBV4-3 and TRBJ2-2, with D perhaps matching TRBD2 (5 bases). The CDR3 length is 14 residues. Between the trimmed V and J ends, which lost 1 base and 7 bases, there was a span of 10 bases. Germline-derived CDR1 and CDR2 are LGHNA and YSLEER. CDR3 in amino acids: CASSQVRGYGELFF. The CDR3 nucleotides are TGCGCCAGCAGCCAAGTACGAGGGTACGGGGAGCTGTTTTTT.

V is TRBV4-2 and J is TRBJ2-3; 14 bases match TRBD2. J was trimmed by 6 bases and V by 0 bases; bases with no gene match: 5. The CDR3 sequence is 17 residues long. CDR1 and CDR2 (germline): LGHNA, YNFKEQ. CDR3: CASSQDQTSGREDTQYF. The CDR3, as DNA: TGTGCCAGCAGCCAAGATCAGACTAGCGGGAGGGAGGATACGCAGTATTTT.

J is TRBJ1-4 and V is TRBV6-5, with no clear D. Per the germline V gene, CDR1 is MNHEY and CDR2 is SVGAGI. V gave up 2 bases and J gave up 0 bases, with 4 bases separating them. The CDR3 is made up of 14 amino acids. CDR3 DNA sequence: TGTGCCAGCAGTTACAGAGCAACTAATGAAAAACTGTTTTTT. Amino acids: CASSYRATNEKLFF.

V is TRBV5-6 and J is TRBJ1-6; 10 bases are a match to TRBD1. CDR1 is SGHDT and CDR2 is YYEEEE in the germline V gene. The CDR3 sequence is 15 residues long. With 4 bases clipped from V and 6 bases from J, the junction kept 4 bases outside the gene matches. This CDR3 is CASSEDRGRNSPLHF. The CDR3 DNA follows: TGTGCCAGCAGCGAAGACAGGGGGCGTAATTCACCCCTCCACTTT.

The chain uses TRBV27 and TRBJ2-7; the match to TRBD2 covers 7 bases. V lost 3 bases, J lost 3 bases, and 11 bases stayed unmatched. CDR1 and CDR2 (germline): MNHEY, SMNVEV (reference sequence). The CDR3 covers 16 residues. CDR3 sequence reads: CASSFLSGGSFYEQYF. DNA for the CDR3: TGTGCCAGCAGTTTCCTTTCGGGCGGGAGTTTCTACGAGCAGTACTTC.

The rearrangement uses TRBV18 and TRBJ1-1, with 9 bases identical to TRBD1. Germline lookup yields CDR1 KGHSH and CDR2 LQKENI. The CDR3 is 15 amino acids. The trim removed 3 bases at V and 10 bases at J, leaving 12 bases unmatched. The CDR3 loop is CASSPPDGVGQGAFF. CDR3 nucleotide sequence: TGTGCCAGCTCACCTCCGGACGGAGTGGGACAGGGAGCTTTCTTT.

CDR3 loop: CASSLLSGGQETQYF. In nucleotides, the CDR3 is TGTGCCAGCAGTTTACTTAGCGGGGGGCAAGAGACCCAGTACTTC. This chain connects TRBV28 to TRBJ2-5, with 10 bases that match TRBD2. Germline lookup yields CDR1 MDHEN and CDR2 SYDVKM. The CDR3 spans 15 residues. J lost 2 bases, V lost 2 bases, and 2 bases had no gene match.

This clone was found once. This chain links TRBV7-2 with TRBJ1-4; no definite D call. The V end was cut by 2 bases, the J end by 0 bases, with 13 bases between. Per germline, CDR1 SGHTA and CDR2 FQGNSA. There are 17 residues in the CDR3. The chain's CDR3 is CASSLRVHRATNEKLFF. CDR3 bases: TGTGCCAGCAGCTTAAGAGTTCACAGAGCAACTAATGAAAAACTGTTTTTT.

This chain connects TRBV29-1 to TRBJ1-2; 10 bases are shared with TRBD1. Trimming took 4 bases from V and 5 from J; bases not matched to a gene: 13. Germline V gives CDR1 SQVTM, CDR2 ANQGSEA. This CDR3 region has 16 residues. The CDR3 loop is CSVVTLGDRGPYGYTF. CDR3 DNA: TGCAGCGTTGTTACCCTCGGGGACAGGGGACCTTATGGCTACACCTTC. Together with reference TRBV29-1 and TRBJ1-2, the CDR3 gives the full variable domain: SAVISQKPSRDICQRGTSLTIQCQVDSQVTMMFWYRQQPGQSLTLIATANQGSEATYESGFVIDKFPISRPNLTFSTLTVSNMSPEDSSIYLCSVVTLGDRGPYGYTFGSGTRLTVV.

This clone showed up just a few times. This chain connects TRBV27 to TRBJ1-5; weak D call: TRBD1 (5 bases). V lost 2 bases to trimming and J lost 7 bases, with 12 bases between them. CDR3 size: 14 residues. The germline CDR1 and CDR2 sequences are MNHEY and SMNVEV (reference sequence). The CDR3 DNA reads as TGTGCCAGCAGTTTAATTTGGGGGGACCAGCCCCAGCATTTT. Its protein is CASSLIWGDQPQHF.

V gene TRBV7-9 combines with J gene TRBJ2-7; a possible D gene is TRBD1 (6 bases). From germline, CDR1 is SEHNR and CDR2 FQNEAQ (reference sequence). Trimming stripped 2 bases from V and 8 bases from J, with 10 bases between. The CDR3 contains 12 residues. CDR3: CASSLRQEKQYF. CDR3 DNA: TGTGCCAGCAGCTTAAGACAGGAAAAGCAGTACTTC.

The gene calls are TRBV29-1 and TRBJ1-1; possibly TRBD1 for D (6 bases). Looked up from germline, CDR1 is SQVTM and CDR2 is ANQGSEA. This CDR3 is 14 amino acids long. Deletions cut 6 bases from V and 7 bases from J, with 21 bases between. This chain's CDR3 is CSVEEIVGAGEAFF. As DNA, the CDR3 is TGCAGCGTCGAGGAGATTGTGGGGGCAGGTGAAGCTTTCTTT.

CDR3 DNA sequence: TGTGCCAGCAGTATCAGGGGAGTGGGAGAGACCCAGTACTTC. It specifies CASSIRGVGETQYF. V gene TRBV14 combines with J gene TRBJ2-5; D is possibly TRBD1 (6 bases). Per germline, CDR1 SGHDN and CDR2 FVKESK. The CDR3 is 14 residues long. Trimming shortened V by 6 bases and J by 4 bases, and 15 bases separated the two germline ends.

In the case of this clone: Other nucleotide sequences from this sample produce the same CDR3. The chain combines TRBV7-9 with TRBJ1-1, with D possibly TRBD1 on 6 matching bases. Germline loops: CDR1 SEHNR, CDR2 FQNEAQ (reference sequence). CDR3 size: 14 residues. V was clipped by 1 base and J by 5 bases, with 11 bases between them. The CDR3 DNA sequence: TGTGCCAGCAGCTTAGTGGGGGCCGGTACTGAAGCTTTCTTT. It is translated as CASSLVGAGTEAFF. The full variable domain, its missing parts supplied by reference TRBV7-9 and TRBJ1-1, is DTGVSQNPRHKITKRGQNVTFRCDPISEHNRLYWYRQTLGQGPEFLTYFQNEAQLEKSRLLSDRFSAERPKGSFSTLEIQRTEQGDSAMYLCASSLVGAGTEAFFGQGTRLTVV.

As regards this clone: At one boundary the junction diverges from the germline segment, which might be a read error. The chain is built from TRBV7-9 and TRBJ1-4; D remains unclear. The CDR3 is 16 residues long. In germline, CDR1 is SEHNR, CDR2 FQNEAQ (reference sequence). This CDR3 reads CSSSSSNRRANEKLFF. DNA of the CDR3: TGTTCCAGCAGCTCCTCCAACCGGAGGGCTAATGAAAAACTGTTTTTT.